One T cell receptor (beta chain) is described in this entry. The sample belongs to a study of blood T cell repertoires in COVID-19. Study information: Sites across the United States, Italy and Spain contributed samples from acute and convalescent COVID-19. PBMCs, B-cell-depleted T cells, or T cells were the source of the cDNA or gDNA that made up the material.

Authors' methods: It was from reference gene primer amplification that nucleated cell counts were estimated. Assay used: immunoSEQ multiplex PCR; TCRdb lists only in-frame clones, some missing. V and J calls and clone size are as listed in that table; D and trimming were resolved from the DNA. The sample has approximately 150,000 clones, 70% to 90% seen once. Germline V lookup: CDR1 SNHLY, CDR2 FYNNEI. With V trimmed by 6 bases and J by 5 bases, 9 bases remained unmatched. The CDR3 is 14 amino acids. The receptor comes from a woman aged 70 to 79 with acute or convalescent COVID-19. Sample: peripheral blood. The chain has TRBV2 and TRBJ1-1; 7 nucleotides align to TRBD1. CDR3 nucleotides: TGTGCCAGCAGCCCAGACAGGGCGTCGACTGAAGCTTTCTTT. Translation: CASSPDRASTEAFF. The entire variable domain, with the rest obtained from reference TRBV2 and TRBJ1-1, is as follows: EPEVTQTPSHQVTQMGQEVILRCVPISNHLYFYWYRQILGQKVEFLVSFYNNEISEKSEIFDDQFSVERPDGSNFTLKIRSTKLEDSAMYFCASSPDRASTEAFFGQGTRLTVV.